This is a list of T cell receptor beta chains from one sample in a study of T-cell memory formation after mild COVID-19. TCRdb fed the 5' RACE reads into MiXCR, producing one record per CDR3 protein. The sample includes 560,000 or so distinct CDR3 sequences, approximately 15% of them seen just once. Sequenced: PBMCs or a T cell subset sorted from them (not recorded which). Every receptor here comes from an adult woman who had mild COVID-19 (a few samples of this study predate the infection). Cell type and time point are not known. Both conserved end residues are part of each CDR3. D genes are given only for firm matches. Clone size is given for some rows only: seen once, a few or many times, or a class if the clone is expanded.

CSARHRLAGPTDTQYF	TGCAGTGCTAGACACCGACTAGCGGGGCCCACAGATACGCAGTATTTT	TRBD2	TRBJ2-3	NA	TRBV20-1
CASSPLRWGVETQYF	TGTGCCAGCAGCCCTTTACGCTGGGGTGTAGAGACCCAGTACTTC	NA	TRBJ2-5	NA	TRBV7-9
CASSQDSAYGYTF	TGTGCCAGCAGCCAAGACAGCGCCTATGGCTACACCTTC	NA	TRBJ1-2	NA	TRBV3-1
CATLSTGGYEQYF	TGTGCCACCCTCTCAACGGGCGGGTACGAGCAGTACTTC	NA	TRBJ2-7	NA	TRBV19
CASSLARASRNEQFF	TGTGCCAGCAGTTTAGCGAGGGCTAGCAGGAATGAGCAGTTCTTC	NA	TRBJ2-1	few	TRBV12-3/TRBV12-4
CASSPVDRKLFF	TGTGCCAGCTCACCGGTGGATAGAAAACTGTTTTTT	NA	TRBJ1-4	few	TRBV18
CASSPTVSGTGEQYF	TGTGCCAGCAGCCCGACAGTCTCAGGGACTGGGGAGCAGTACTTC	NA	TRBJ2-7	few	TRBV7-2
CASSLAEVEQYF	TGTGCCAGCAGCTTAGCAGAGGTCGAGCAGTACTTC	NA	TRBJ2-7	NA	TRBV7-9
CASSPSGSNEQFF	TGTGCCAGCAGCCCAAGCGGGTCCAATGAGCAGTTCTTC	NA	TRBJ2-1	few	TRBV7-8
CATSDLEGGPRDEQFF	TGTGCCACCAGTGATTTGGAGGGAGGGCCGAGGGATGAGCAGTTCTTC	TRBD2	TRBJ2-1	NA	TRBV24-1
CATEPPVGSISYEQYF	TGTGCCACCGAGCCCCCGGTGGGCTCAATCTCCTACGAGCAGTACTTC	NA	TRBJ2-7	NA	TRBV7-9
CASSLSTGGGDTQYF	TGTGCCAGCAGCTTATCAACGGGAGGAGGCGATACGCAGTATTTT	TRBD2	TRBJ2-3	NA	TRBV7-6
CSAPSKGTEQFF	TGCAGTGCCCCGAGTAAGGGGACGGAGCAGTTCTTC	NA	TRBJ2-1	NA	TRBV20-1
CASSVFRTGVYGYTF	TGTGCCAGCAGTGTTTTTCGGACAGGGGTCTATGGCTACACCTTC	TRBD1	TRBJ1-2	many	TRBV6-5
CASSPSGGAFETQYF	TGTGCCAGCAGTCCGTCCGGGGGGGCGTTTGAGACCCAGTACTTC	TRBD2	TRBJ2-5	few	TRBV7-7
CATRRKGWNEQFF	TGTGCCACCAGGCGTAAAGGATGGAATGAGCAGTTCTTC	NA	TRBJ2-1	NA	TRBV15
CATSDRGQNYGYTF	TGTGCCACCAGTGACCGGGGACAGAACTATGGCTACACCTTC	TRBD1	TRBJ1-2	few	TRBV24-1
CASSLDYGYTF	TGTGCCAGCAGCTTGGACTATGGCTACACCTTC	NA	TRBJ1-2	many	TRBV5-5
CASSLATAGGETQYF	TGTGCCAGCAGCTTAGCGACGGCGGGCGGTGAGACCCAGTACTTC	NA	TRBJ2-5	NA	TRBV7-9
CASSLEGSTGELFF	TGTGCCAGCAGTTTGGAGGGCTCGACCGGGGAGCTGTTTTTT	NA	TRBJ2-2	many	TRBV12-3/TRBV12-4
CASNQGPGGYEQYF	TGTGCCAGCAACCAAGGGCCGGGAGGGTACGAGCAGTACTTC	TRBD2	TRBJ2-7	NA	TRBV12-3/TRBV12-4
CASSKSGVGETQYF	TGTGCCAGCAGCAAATCAGGGGTTGGAGAGACCCAGTACTTC	NA	TRBJ2-5	few	TRBV21-1
CASSLKDGYEQYF	TGCGCCAGCAGCTTGAAGGACGGCTACGAGCAGTACTTC	NA	TRBJ2-7	many	TRBV5-1
CASSHEKTSGTGGETQYF	TGTGCCAGCAGCCATGAGAAGACTAGCGGGACGGGAGGAGAGACCCAGTACTTC	TRBD2	TRBJ2-5	NA	TRBV7-2
CASSLELLAEYTDTQYF	TGTGCCAGCAGCTTAGAATTACTAGCGGAATACACAGATACGCAGTATTTT	TRBD2	TRBJ2-3	NA	TRBV7-9
CASNRDRGYEQFF	TGTGCCAGTAACCGGGACAGGGGCTATGAGCAGTTCTTC	TRBD1	TRBJ2-1	NA	TRBV14
CASSLLAGGGIDTQYF	TGCGCCAGCAGCTTACTAGCGGGAGGTGGTATAGATACGCAGTATTTT	TRBD2	TRBJ2-3	NA	TRBV5-1
CASSFVNTDTQYF	TGTGCCAGCAGCTTTGTAAACACAGATACGCAGTATTTT	NA	TRBJ2-3	NA	TRBV7-2
CASSLGAQGLAEAFF	TGCGCCAGCAGCTTGGGAGCGCAGGGTTTGGCTGAAGCTTTCTTT	NA	TRBJ1-1	NA	TRBV5-1
CASTPGGSGANVLTF	TGTGCCAGCACCCCGGGTGGCTCTGGGGCCAACGTCCTGACTTTC	NA	TRBJ2-6	few	TRBV12-3/TRBV12-4
CASSLAPSQGRNSPLHF	TGTGCCAGCAGCTTAGCCCCATCACAGGGGAGGAATTCACCCCTCCACTTT	TRBD1	TRBJ1-6	few	TRBV7-8
CASSQNYRGGYTF	TGTGCCAGCAGTCAAAATTATAGGGGAGGCTACACCTTC	NA	TRBJ1-2	NA	TRBV25-1
CASSLERMNTEAFF	TGTGCCAGCAGCTTAGAAAGGATGAACACTGAAGCTTTCTTT	NA	TRBJ1-1	NA	TRBV7-8
CATSRQTGLLADTQYF	TGTGCCACCAGCAGACAGACAGGGTTGCTCGCAGATACGCAGTATTTT	TRBD1	TRBJ2-3	few	TRBV15
CASSLSGGAGELFF	TGTGCCAGCAGTTTATCAGGTGGGGCCGGGGAGCTGTTTTTT	NA	TRBJ2-2	few	TRBV27